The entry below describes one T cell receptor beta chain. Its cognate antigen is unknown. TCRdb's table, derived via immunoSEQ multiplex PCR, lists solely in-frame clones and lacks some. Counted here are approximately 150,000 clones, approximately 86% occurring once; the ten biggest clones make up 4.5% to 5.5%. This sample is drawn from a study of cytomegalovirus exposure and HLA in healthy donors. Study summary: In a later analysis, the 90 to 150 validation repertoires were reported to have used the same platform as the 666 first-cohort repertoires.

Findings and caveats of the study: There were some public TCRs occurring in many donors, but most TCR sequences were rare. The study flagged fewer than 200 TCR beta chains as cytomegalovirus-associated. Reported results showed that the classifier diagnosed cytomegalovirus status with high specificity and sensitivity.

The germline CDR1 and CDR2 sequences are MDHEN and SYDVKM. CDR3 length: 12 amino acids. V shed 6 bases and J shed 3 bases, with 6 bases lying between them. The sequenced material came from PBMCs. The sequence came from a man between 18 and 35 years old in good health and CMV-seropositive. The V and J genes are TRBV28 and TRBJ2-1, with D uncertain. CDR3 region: CASSLLYNEQFF. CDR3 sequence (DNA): TGTGCCAGCAGCTTACTCTACAATGAGCAGTTCTTC.